The next 3 T cell receptor beta chains were all read from a single sample in a study of blood T cells in healthy people across ages. It was with a sample-barcoded 5' primer and a J-beta primer mix that a second PCR of about 7 to 12 cycles was run. Using its own MiXCR run on the 5' RACE reads, TCRdb lists one record per CDR3 protein. This table holds about 930,000 distinct CDR3 sequences, 25% to 30% found once. The data also belong to a second study, concerning T cells of mothers and their children.

The sample consisted of blood. The receptors originated from a woman between 35 and 50 years old in good health.

V usage is TRBV7-2 and J usage is TRBJ2-7; D is undetermined. V was shortened by 1 base and J by 3 bases, with 13 bases between the two germline ends. CDR3 length equals 15 residues. CDR1 and CDR2 from the germline V gene are SGHTA and FQGNSA. CDR3 bases: TGTGCCAGCAGCTTAGTCCCGGGCCCCATCTACGAGCAGTACTTC. Translation: CASSLVPGPIYEQYF.

The genes are TRBV6-6 and TRBJ1-2, with D uncertain. With 7 bases removed from V and 3 bases from J, the gap between germline ends came to 18 bases. This CDR3 region has 15 residues. Germline V gives CDR1 MNHNY, CDR2 SVGAGI (reference sequence). This CDR3 reads CASTYARGPYYGYTF. The CDR3 DNA reads as TGTGCCAGCACTTATGCCCGCGGACCGTACTATGGCTACACCTTC.

This chain links TRBV12-3 or TRBV12-4 with TRBJ2-3, with no clear D. The V gene lost 7 bases and the J gene lost 5 bases, with 16 bases spanning the gap. This CDR3 region has 14 residues. The CDR3 reads CASNFLGSRDTQYF. The CDR3 nucleotides read TGTGCCAGCAATTTTCTCGGGTCGCGAGATACGCAGTATTTT.